Below, one TCR beta chain is given with its context. The repertoire was sequenced with immunoSEQ multiplex PCR; TCRdb's copy has only in-frame clones and lacks some. Of around 110,000 clones detected, 70% to 90% appear once; the ten largest clones hold 5.5% to 7%. This record comes from a study of radiotherapy plus CTLA-4 blockade in lung cancer. V lost 4 bases, J lost 0 bases, and 10 bases lay in between. The germline CDR1 and CDR2 sequences are SGHNT and YYREEE (reference sequence). This CDR3 is built from 14 residues. This rearrangement joins TRBV5-4 to TRBJ1-1; D possibly corresponds to TRBD1 (5 bases). The sequence derives from a human donor with non-small cell lung cancer that progressed on radiotherapy plus ipilimumab. The material sequenced was peripheral blood, taken from a patient treated with radiotherapy plus ipilimumab. CDR3 DNA: TGTGCCAGCAGCCCCGGGACGTTGAACACTGAAGCTTTCTTT. It codes for CASSPGTLNTEAFF.